Listed below are T cell receptor beta chains from one sample, sequenced in a study of response to subunit inactivated influenza vaccine. TCRdb reprocessed the RT-PCR reads via MiXCR and lists one record per CDR3 protein. The sample has hundreds of thousands of distinct CDR3 sequences; approximately 16% are singletons. Sample: CD4+ T cells sorted from PBMCs, taken around 2 years after vaccination. Receptor source: a man between 50 and 69 years old who received an inactivated influenza vaccine. The CDR3 runs from the conserved cysteine through the conserved F or W. The order of the fields is clone size, J gene, D gene, V gene, CDR3 DNA, CDR3 protein. A D gene is named only where the DNA matches it firmly. Clone size appears in some rows only: once, few, many, or a class for an expanded clone.

clone size: .; J gene: TRBJ2-7; D gene: .; V gene: TRBV24-1; CDR3 DNA: TGTGCCACCTGTGGGGGGGACAGTGACGAGCAGTACTTC; CDR3 protein: CATCGGDSDEQYF
clone size: few; J gene: TRBJ1-4; D gene: .; V gene: TRBV29-1; CDR3 DNA: TGCAGCGTTGAAGGCCCCGGGACTAATGAAAAACTGTTTTTT; CDR3 protein: CSVEGPGTNEKLFF
clone size: few; J gene: TRBJ2-7; D gene: .; V gene: TRBV12-3/TRBV12-4; CDR3 DNA: TGTGCCAGCACCCCTGGGACCCCGGGTCGCCACGAGCAGTACTTC; CDR3 protein: CASTPGTPGRHEQYF
clone size: many; J gene: TRBJ1-5; D gene: TRBD1; V gene: TRBV7-2; CDR3 DNA: TGTGCCAGCAGCTCACAGGGGCGAAGCAATCAGCCCCAGCATTTT; CDR3 protein: CASSSQGRSNQPQHF
clone size: .; J gene: TRBJ2-3; D gene: TRBD2; V gene: TRBV20-1; CDR3 DNA: TGCAGTGCCCCCGACAGCGGGGGAAGCACAGATACGCAGTATTTT; CDR3 protein: CSAPDSGGSTDTQYF
clone size: few; J gene: TRBJ2-3; D gene: .; V gene: TRBV10-3; CDR3 DNA: TGTGCCATCAGTGGAGCTGTAGGGGGGGTGAACACAGATACGCAGTATTTT; CDR3 protein: CAISGAVGGVNTDTQYF
clone size: .; J gene: TRBJ1-5; D gene: .; V gene: TRBV12-3/TRBV12-4; CDR3 DNA: TGTGCCAGCAGTTTGCGGATTAATCAGCCCCAGCATTTT; CDR3 protein: CASSLRINQPQHF
clone size: many; J gene: TRBJ2-4; D gene: .; V gene: TRBV19; CDR3 DNA: TGTGCCAGTAGTACCCGATCTGGGACCATGGGAAACATTCAGTACTTC; CDR3 protein: CASSTRSGTMGNIQYF
clone size: .; J gene: TRBJ2-1; D gene: TRBD2; V gene: TRBV20-1; CDR3 DNA: TGCAGTGCCTCCCAGGGACTAGCTAGGTCCTACAATGAGCAGTTCTTC; CDR3 protein: CSASQGLARSYNEQFF
clone size: few; J gene: TRBJ2-2; D gene: .; V gene: TRBV10-3; CDR3 DNA: TGTGCCATTAACAGGCGGAACACCGGGGAGCTGTTTTTT; CDR3 protein: CAINRRNTGELFF
clone size: few; J gene: TRBJ2-7; D gene: .; V gene: TRBV6-6; CDR3 DNA: TGTGCCAGCTTAAGGCAGGGCGGCGAGCAGTACTTC; CDR3 protein: CASLRQGGEQYF
clone size: few; J gene: TRBJ1-6; D gene: .; V gene: TRBV6-2/TRBV6-3; CDR3 DNA: TGTGCCAGCAGTTACTCGACGGCGGGAAGAAATTCACCCCTCCACTTT; CDR3 protein: CASSYSTAGRNSPLHF